This T cell receptor beta chain emerged from a study of blood T cells in healthy people across ages. With a J-beta primer mix and a sample-barcoded 5' primer, a second PCR ran roughly 6 to 12 cycles. TCRdb re-called the 5' RACE reads through MiXCR, storing one row per CDR3 protein. The table includes some 750,000 distinct CDR3 sequences, about 24% detected once. Germline CDR1 and CDR2: MGHRA and YSYEKL. The CDR3 is 17 amino acids. Trimming took off 0 bases at V and 0 bases at J, with 12 bases between the two ends. The TCR was taken from a man in his 70s in good health. The sample taken for sequencing was blood. This rearrangement joins TRBV4-1 to TRBJ2-1; possibly TRBD1 for D (5 bases). The CDR3 DNA sequence: TGCGCCAGCAGCCAAGATCAGGGAAGCCTCTCCTACAATGAGCAGTTCTTC. Translated: CASSQDQGSLSYNEQFF.